Only a few counts were recorded for the clone carrying this T cell receptor (beta chain). Its antigen is undetermined. Isolated RNA was reverse transcribed in full, so expressed TCRB transcripts were sequenced. Profiling relied on immunoSEQ multiplex PCR, and the TCRdb table lists in-frame clones only, not all of them. The sample records approximately 170,000 clones, under 9.5% being singletons. The CDR3 spans 13 residues. Trimming cost V 6 bases and J 5 bases; bases outside gene matches: 1. Germline lookup yields CDR1 SGHRS and CDR2 YFSETQ. This record comes from a study of beta chain features in type 1 diabetes. Overall study: Healthy donors resembled patients in age, gender and cell yields.

Study conclusions and caveats: There was a moderate but significant shortening of TCRB CDR3s in all four CD4+ subsets of Type 1 diabetes patients. Patients' naive, central memory and Treg TCRB repertoires seemed closer to one another than those of healthy donors.

CD45RO/CCR7/CD25/CD127/CD95/CD27 staining was used to isolate CD4+ naive, central memory, regulatory and stem cell-like memory cells by sorting. This clonotype was sampled from a young man with type 1 diabetes. The chain employs TRBV5-1 and TRBJ1-6, with 8 bases matching TRBD1. The sample comprised central memory CD4+ T cells from blood. CDR3: CASKGQDNSPLHF. DNA for the CDR3: TGCGCCAGCAAGGGACAGGATAATTCACCCCTCCACTTT.